This T cell receptor beta chain was identified during a study of T cells in Graves' hyperthyroidism and ophthalmopathy. Germline CDR1 is PRHDT and CDR2 is FYEKMQ (reference sequence). The J segment lost 10 bases and the V segment lost 5 bases, leaving 14 bases of the junction unmatched. The CDR3 is 16 residues long. Using RNA transcripts as the source, TCR beta CDR3 regions were amplified. With the HTBI primer set, the TCR CDR3 went through a first round of RT-PCR. TCRdb fed the multiplex PCR reads into MiXCR, producing one record per CDR3 protein. The sample includes fewer than 600,000 distinct CDR3 sequences, about 14% of them seen just once.

The sequenced sample was blood. The chain couples TRBV13 to TRBJ1-6, with TRBD1 matching over 7 bases. The receptor's source is a woman in her thirties or forties with Graves' hyperthyroidism. CDR3 in DNA: TGTGCCAGCAGCGGTACGAGACAGGGAAAGGGCTCACCCCTCCACTTT. Amino acid sequence: CASSGTRQGKGSPLHF.